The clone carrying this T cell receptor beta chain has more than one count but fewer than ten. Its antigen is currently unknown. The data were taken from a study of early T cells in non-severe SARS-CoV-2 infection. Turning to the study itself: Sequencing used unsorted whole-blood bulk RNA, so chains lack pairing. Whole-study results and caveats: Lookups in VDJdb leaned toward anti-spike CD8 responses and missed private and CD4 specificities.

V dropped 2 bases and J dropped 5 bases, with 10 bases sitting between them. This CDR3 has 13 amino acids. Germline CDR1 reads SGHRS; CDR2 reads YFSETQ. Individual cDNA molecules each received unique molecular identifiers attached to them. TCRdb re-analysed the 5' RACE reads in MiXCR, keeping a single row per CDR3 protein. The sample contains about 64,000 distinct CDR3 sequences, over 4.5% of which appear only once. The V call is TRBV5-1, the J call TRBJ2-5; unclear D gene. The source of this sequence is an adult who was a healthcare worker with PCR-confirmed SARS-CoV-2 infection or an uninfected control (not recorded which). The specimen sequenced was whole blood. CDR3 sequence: CASSFAAEETQYF. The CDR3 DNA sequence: TGCGCCAGCAGCTTCGCCGCAGAGGAGACCCAGTACTTC.